Listed here are 5 T cell receptor beta chains from one sample, sequenced in a study of cytomegalovirus exposure and HLA in healthy donors. The PCR used 60 Vbeta and 13 Jbeta primers. Measured with immunoSEQ multiplex PCR; TCRdb has only the in-frame clones, and not every one. Of some 120,000 clones listed, 78% are singletons. The sample consisted of PBMCs. Source of these receptors: a man aged 25-45 years in good health and CMV-seropositive.

The chain couples TRBV2 to TRBJ1-1; tentative D call: TRBD1 (6 bases). Germline V gives CDR1 SNHLY, CDR2 FYNNEI. Trimming shortened V by 1 base and J by 1 base, and 7 bases separated the two germline ends. This CDR3 has 14 residues. The CDR3 nucleotides are TGTGCCAGCAGTGAAGAGGACAGGAACACTGAAGCTTTCTTT. Translation gives CASSEEDRNTEAFF.

The chain joins TRBV15 to TRBJ2-2; TRBD1 agrees at 7 bases. The junction had 5 bases not matched to a gene; V was cut back by 3 bases and J by 4 bases. The CDR3 runs to 15 residues. CDR1 LNHNV and CDR2 YYDKDF come from the germline V gene (reference sequence). For the CDR3, the DNA is TGTGCCACCAGCAGTGACAGGGCGGGCACCGGGGAGCTGTTTTTT. Residues: CATSSDRAGTGELFF.

The rearrangement uses TRBV27 and TRBJ1-1; 9 nucleotides match TRBD1. Germline V CDR1 and CDR2: MNHEY, SMNVEV (reference sequence). This CDR3 region has 14 residues. Trimming took 5 bases from V and 0 from J; bases not matched to a gene: 1. The chain's CDR3 is CASSRDRVNTEAFF. Written as DNA, the CDR3 is TGTGCCAGCAGTAGGGACAGGGTGAACACTGAAGCTTTCTTT.

The V call is TRBV11-2, the J call TRBJ2-3; D not certain. Germline V lookup: CDR1 SGHAT, CDR2 FQNNGV. The CDR3 sequence is 15 residues long. Deletions cut 4 bases from V and 6 bases from J, with 17 bases between. This CDR3 reads CASSSSAVSADTQYF. CDR3 in DNA: TGTGCCAGCAGCTCCAGCGCGGTCTCGGCGGATACGCAGTATTTT.

The chain joins TRBV7-9 to TRBJ2-5; the match to TRBD2 covers 8 bases. The CDR3 runs to 16 residues. CDR1 is SEHNR, CDR2 FQNEAQ, per germline (reference sequence). V gave up 1 base and J gave up 0 bases; unmatched junction bases: 4. As DNA, the CDR3 is TGTGCCAGCAGCTTAGGGGCGGGAGGATACCAAGAGACCCAGTACTTC. This encodes CASSLGAGGYQETQYF.